The 7 T cell receptor beta chains below all came from one sample that was sequenced in a study of blood T cell repertoires in COVID-19. Assay used: immunoSEQ multiplex PCR; TCRdb lists only in-frame clones, some missing. The data show about 270,000 clones, approximately 86% seen once. Sequencing was done on a sample of peripheral blood. All receptors derive from a woman in her seventies with COVID-19, enrolled during active disease.

This rearrangement joins TRBV6-4 to TRBJ2-1, with 8 bases identical to TRBD2. Germline V gene sequence: CDR1 MRHNA, CDR2 SNTAGT. The CDR3 loop spans 14 amino acids. The junction had 4 bases not matched to a gene; V was cut back by 4 bases and J by 5 bases. CDR3 nucleotides: TGTGCCAGCAGTGGGGGGACTAGGAACAATGAGCAGTTCTTC. This gives the protein CASSGGTRNNEQFF.

The chain couples TRBV24-1 to TRBJ1-1; D unresolved. The CDR3 has 13 residues. Trimming left V 3 bases short and J 6 bases short, with 10 bases between. From germline, CDR1 is KGHDR and CDR2 SFDVKD. The CDR3 DNA reads as TGTGCCACCAGTGATACTGCAGGCGCTGAAGCTTTCTTT. It codes for CATSDTAGAEAFF.

This chain uses TRBV30 with TRBJ2-1; 10 positions agree with TRBD1. There are 15 residues in the CDR3. Germline-derived CDR1 and CDR2 are GTSNPN and SVGIG (reference sequence). J gave up 7 bases and V 1 base, and 7 bases lay outside the gene matches. The CDR3 loop is CAWSEGTGAGNEQFF. In nucleotides, the CDR3 is TGTGCCTGGAGTGAGGGGACAGGGGCCGGGAATGAGCAGTTCTTC.

The genes are TRBV25-1 and TRBJ1-1; D is unclear. Trimming took off 4 bases at V and 1 base at J, with 7 bases between the two ends. CDR1 is MGHDK, CDR2 SYGVNS, per germline. CDR3 length: 13 amino acids. The CDR3 DNA reads TGTGCCAGCAGTGGCGGGAAGAACACTGAAGCTTTCTTT. It encodes CASSGGKNTEAFF.

The V and J genes are TRBV5-1 and TRBJ1-2; 7 bases map to TRBD1. J lost 2 bases, V lost 6 bases, and 4 bases had no gene match. This CDR3 is built from 13 residues. Germline values: CDR1 SGHRS, CDR2 YFSETQ. The CDR3: CASTPTGNYGYTF. The CDR3, as DNA: TGCGCCAGCACCCCGACAGGGAACTATGGCTACACCTTC. Full variable domain (missing parts from reference TRBV5-1 and TRBJ1-2): KAGVTQTPRYLIKTRGQQVTLSCSPISGHRSVSWYQQTPGQGLQFLFEYFSETQRNKGNFPGRFSGRQFSNSRSEMNVSTLELGDSALYLCASTPTGNYGYTFGSGTRLTVV.

A single count supports this clone. The chain employs TRBV4-3 and TRBJ2-3, with a weak D call TRBD2 (6 bases). The CDR3 consists of 19 residues. Trimming removed 1 base from V and 0 bases from J, with 20 bases in between. Germline CDR1 is LGHNA and CDR2 is YSLEER. Here the CDR3 reads CASSQAVQLSGESTDTQYF. The CDR3 DNA reads TGCGCCAGCAGCCAAGCAGTCCAACTTAGCGGAGAAAGCACAGATACGCAGTATTTT.

The J gene is TRBJ1-2, the V gene TRBV10-3, with D hard to call. Germline loops: CDR1 ENHRY, CDR2 SYGVKD. Between the trimmed V and J ends, which lost 2 bases and 1 base, there was a span of 8 bases. CDR3 size: 14 residues. In nucleotides, the CDR3 is TGTGCCATCAGTGAGGTGGCCGATAACTATGGCTACACCTTC. Translating gives CAISEVADNYGYTF.